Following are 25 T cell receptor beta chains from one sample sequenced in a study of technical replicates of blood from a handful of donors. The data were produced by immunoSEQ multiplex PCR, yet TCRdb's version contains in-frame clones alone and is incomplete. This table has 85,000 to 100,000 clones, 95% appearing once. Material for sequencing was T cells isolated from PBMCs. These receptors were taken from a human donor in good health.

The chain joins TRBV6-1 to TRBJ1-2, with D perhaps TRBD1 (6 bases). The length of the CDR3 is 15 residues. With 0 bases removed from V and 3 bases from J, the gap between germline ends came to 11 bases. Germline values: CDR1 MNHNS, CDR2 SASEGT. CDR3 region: CASSEALRGYYGYTF. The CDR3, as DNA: TGTGCCAGCAGTGAAGCGCTCAGGGGCTACTATGGCTACACCTTC.

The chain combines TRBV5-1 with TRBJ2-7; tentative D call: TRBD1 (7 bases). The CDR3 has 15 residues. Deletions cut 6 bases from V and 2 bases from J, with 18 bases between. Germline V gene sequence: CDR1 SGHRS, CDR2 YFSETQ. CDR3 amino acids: CASKASQGGAYEQYF. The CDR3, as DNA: TGCGCCAGCAAAGCCTCCCAGGGGGGAGCCTACGAGCAGTACTTC. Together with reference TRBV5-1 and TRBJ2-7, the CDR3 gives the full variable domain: KAGVTQTPRYLIKTRGQQVTLSCSPISGHRSVSWYQQTPGQGLQFLFEYFSETQRNKGNFPGRFSGRQFSNSRSEMNVSTLELGDSALYLCASKASQGGAYEQYFGPGTRLTVT.

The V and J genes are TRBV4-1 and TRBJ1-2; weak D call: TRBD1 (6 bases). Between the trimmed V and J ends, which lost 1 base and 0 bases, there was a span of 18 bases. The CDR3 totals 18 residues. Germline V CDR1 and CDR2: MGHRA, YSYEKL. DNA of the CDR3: TGCGCCAGCAGCCAAGGGCCCAGGGGTCTTAAAGCTAACTATGGCTACACCTTC. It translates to CASSQGPRGLKANYGYTF.

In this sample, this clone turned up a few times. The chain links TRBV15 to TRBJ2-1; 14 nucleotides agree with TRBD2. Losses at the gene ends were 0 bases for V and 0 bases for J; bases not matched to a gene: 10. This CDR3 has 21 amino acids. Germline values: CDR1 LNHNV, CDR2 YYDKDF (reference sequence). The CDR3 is CATSREKPGLAGVPSYNEQFF. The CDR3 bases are TGTGCCACCAGCAGAGAGAAACCGGGACTAGCGGGAGTTCCCTCCTACAATGAGCAGTTCTTC. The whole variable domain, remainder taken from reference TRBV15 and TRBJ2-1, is DAMVIQNPRYQVTQFGKPVTLSCSQTLNHNVMYWYQQKSSQAPKLLFHYYDKDFNNEADTPDNFQSRRPNTSFCFLDIRSPGLGDTAMYLCATSREKPGLAGVPSYNEQFFGPGTRLTVL.

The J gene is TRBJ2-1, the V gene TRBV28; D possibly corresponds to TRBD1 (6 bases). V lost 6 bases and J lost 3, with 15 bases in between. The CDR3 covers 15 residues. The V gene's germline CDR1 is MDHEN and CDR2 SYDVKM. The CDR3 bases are TGTGCCAGCAGCCTCCCAGGGGTAAACTACAATGAGCAGTTCTTC. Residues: CASSLPGVNYNEQFF.

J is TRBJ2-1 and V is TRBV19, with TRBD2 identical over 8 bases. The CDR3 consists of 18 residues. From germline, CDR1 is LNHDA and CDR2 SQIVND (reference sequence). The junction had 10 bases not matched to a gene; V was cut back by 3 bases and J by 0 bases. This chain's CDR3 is CASSIGTGSGSSYNEQFF. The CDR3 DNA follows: TGTGCCAGTAGTATTGGTACGGGGAGCGGGAGCTCCTACAATGAGCAGTTCTTC. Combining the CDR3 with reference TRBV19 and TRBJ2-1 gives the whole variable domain DGGITQSPKYLFRKEGQNVTLSCEQNLNHDAMYWYRQDPGQGLRLIYYSQIVNDFQKGDIAEGYSVSREKKESFPLTVTSAQKNPTAFYLCASSIGTGSGSSYNEQFFGPGTRLTVL.

The CDR3 DNA follows: TGTGCCAGCAGAAAAATACGGGATTTTAACACCGGGGAGCTGTTTTTT. Its translation: CASRKIRDFNTGELFF. The rearrangement links TRBV11-2 to TRBJ2-2, with D possibly being TRBD2 (5 bases). This CDR3 spans 16 amino acids. Per the germline V gene, CDR1 is SGHAT and CDR2 is FQNNGV. The germline V and J ends were trimmed by 6 bases and 2 bases, with 16 bases remaining between them.

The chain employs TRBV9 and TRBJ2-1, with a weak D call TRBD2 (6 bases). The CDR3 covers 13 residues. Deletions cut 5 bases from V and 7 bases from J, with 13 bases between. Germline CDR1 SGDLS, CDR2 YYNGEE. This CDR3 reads CASRPNGGNEQFF. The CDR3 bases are TGTGCCAGCAGACCCAATGGGGGGAATGAGCAGTTCTTC.

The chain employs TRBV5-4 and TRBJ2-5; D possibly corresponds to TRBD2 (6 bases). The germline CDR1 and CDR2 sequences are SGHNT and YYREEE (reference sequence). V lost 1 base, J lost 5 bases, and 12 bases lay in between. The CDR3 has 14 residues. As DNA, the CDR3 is TGTGCCAGCAGCTTGTCGGGGGATCTCGAGACCCAGTACTTC. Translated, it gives CASSLSGDLETQYF.

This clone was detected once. The CDR3 reads CASSLLRFFGRGLTGYTF. CDR3 in DNA: TGTGCCAGCAGCTTGCTCCGATTTTTTGGCAGGGGGCTTACTGGCTACACCTTC. V gene TRBV5-5 combines with J gene TRBJ1-2, with 8 bases fitting TRBD1. The CDR3 is 18 residues long. Per the germline V gene, CDR1 is SGHKS and CDR2 is YYEKEE (reference sequence). V shed 1 base, J shed 7 bases, and the junction held 18 bases outside the gene matches.

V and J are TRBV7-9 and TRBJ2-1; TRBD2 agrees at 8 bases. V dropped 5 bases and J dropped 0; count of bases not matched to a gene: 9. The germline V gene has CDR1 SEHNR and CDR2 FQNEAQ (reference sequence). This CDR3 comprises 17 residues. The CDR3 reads CASSRGTSVGSYNEQFF. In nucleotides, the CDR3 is TGTGCCAGCAGCCGAGGGACTAGTGTTGGCTCCTACAATGAGCAGTTCTTC.

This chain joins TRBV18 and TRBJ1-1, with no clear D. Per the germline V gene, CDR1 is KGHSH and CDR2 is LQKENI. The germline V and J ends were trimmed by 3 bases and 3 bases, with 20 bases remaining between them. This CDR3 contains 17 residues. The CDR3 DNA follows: TGTGCCAGCTCACCTTCTGGGTTAGGGAGATTAGACACTGAAGCTTTCTTT. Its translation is CASSPSGLGRLDTEAFF.

The CDR3 DNA reads as TGTGCCAGCAGTCCGCGGACAGGGCGATACGAGCAGTACTTC. Amino acids: CASSPRTGRYEQYF. The chain is built from TRBV27 and TRBJ2-7, with 8 nucleotides matching TRBD1. The CDR3 consists of 14 residues. J lost 4 bases, V lost 5 bases, and 7 bases had no gene match. Germline-derived CDR1 and CDR2 are MNHEY and SMNVEV (reference sequence).

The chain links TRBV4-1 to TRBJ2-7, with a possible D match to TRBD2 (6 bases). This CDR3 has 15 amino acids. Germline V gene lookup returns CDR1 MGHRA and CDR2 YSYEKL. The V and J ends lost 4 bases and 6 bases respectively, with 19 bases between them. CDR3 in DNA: TGCGCCAGCAGCCCCCAGGTGAGCGGGCAAGGCGAGCAGTACTTC. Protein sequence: CASSPQVSGQGEQYF.

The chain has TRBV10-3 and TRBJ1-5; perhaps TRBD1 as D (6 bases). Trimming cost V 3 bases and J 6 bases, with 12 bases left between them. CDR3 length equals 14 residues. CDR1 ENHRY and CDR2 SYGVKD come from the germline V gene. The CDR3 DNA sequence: TGTGCCATCAGTGAAGGGGGAGTGGTTCAGCCCCAGCATTTT. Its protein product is CAISEGGVVQPQHF.

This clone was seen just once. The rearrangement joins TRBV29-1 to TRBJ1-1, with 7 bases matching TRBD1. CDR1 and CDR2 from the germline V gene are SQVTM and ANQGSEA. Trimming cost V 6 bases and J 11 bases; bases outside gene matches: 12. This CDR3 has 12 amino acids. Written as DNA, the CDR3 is TGCAGCGTATCCGACAGGGATGTTATGGCTTTCTTT. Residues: CSVSDRDVMAFF.

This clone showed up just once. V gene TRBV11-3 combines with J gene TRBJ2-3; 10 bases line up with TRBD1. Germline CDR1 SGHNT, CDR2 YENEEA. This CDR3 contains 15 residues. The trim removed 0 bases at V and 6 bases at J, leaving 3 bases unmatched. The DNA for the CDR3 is TGTGCCAGCAGCTTAGAAGACAGGGGGCGGGATACGCAGTATTTT. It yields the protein CASSLEDRGRDTQYF.

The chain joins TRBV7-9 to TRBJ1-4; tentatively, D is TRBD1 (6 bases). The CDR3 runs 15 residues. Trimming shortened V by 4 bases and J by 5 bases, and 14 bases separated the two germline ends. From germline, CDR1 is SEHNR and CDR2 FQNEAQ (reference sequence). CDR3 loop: CASSSTTGSNEKLFF. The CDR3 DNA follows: TGTGCCAGCAGCTCAACGACAGGTTCAAATGAAAAACTGTTTTTT.

The DNA of the CDR3 is TGCGCCAGCAGAAGAGGGGTAGGGACAGAGAACACTGAAGCTTTCTTT. Amino acids: CASRRGVGTENTEAFF. The V call is TRBV5-1, the J call TRBJ1-1; 7 bases match TRBD1. The CDR3 loop spans 16 amino acids. Germline V gene lookup returns CDR1 SGHRS and CDR2 YFSETQ. Trimming removed 5 bases from V and 1 base from J; junction bases left unmatched: 11.

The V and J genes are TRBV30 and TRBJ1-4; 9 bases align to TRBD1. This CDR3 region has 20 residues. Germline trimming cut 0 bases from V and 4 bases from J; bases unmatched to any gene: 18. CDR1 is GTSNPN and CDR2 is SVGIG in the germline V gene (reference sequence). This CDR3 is CAWSVLRRQGDSSFNEKLFF. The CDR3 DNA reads TGTGCCTGGAGTGTACTCCGTCGACAGGGGGATTCGTCGTTTAATGAAAAACTGTTTTTT.

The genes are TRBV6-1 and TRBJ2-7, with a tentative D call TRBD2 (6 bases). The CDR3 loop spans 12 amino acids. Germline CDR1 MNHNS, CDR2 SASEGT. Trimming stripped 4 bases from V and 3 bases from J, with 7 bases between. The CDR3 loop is CASSVGSYEQYF. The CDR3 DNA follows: TGTGCCAGCAGTGTCGGGAGCTACGAGCAGTACTTC.

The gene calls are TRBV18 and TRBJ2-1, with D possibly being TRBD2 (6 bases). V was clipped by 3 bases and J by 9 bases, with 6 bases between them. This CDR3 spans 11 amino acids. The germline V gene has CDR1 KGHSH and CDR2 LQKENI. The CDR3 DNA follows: TGTGCCAGCTCACCGGGGGGTGAGCAGTTCTTC. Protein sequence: CASSPGGEQFF.

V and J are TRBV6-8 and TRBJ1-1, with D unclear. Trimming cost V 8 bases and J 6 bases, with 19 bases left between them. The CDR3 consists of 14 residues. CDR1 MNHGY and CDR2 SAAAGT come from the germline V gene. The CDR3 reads CASPRFGEKAEAFF. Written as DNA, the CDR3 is TGTGCCAGCCCTAGGTTCGGGGAGAAGGCTGAAGCTTTCTTT.

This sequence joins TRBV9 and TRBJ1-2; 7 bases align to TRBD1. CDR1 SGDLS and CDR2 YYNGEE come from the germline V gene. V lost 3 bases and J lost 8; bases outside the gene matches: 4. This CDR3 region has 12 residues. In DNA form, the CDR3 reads TGTGCCAGCAGCGCACAGGGGAACGGCTACACCTTC. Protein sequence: CASSAQGNGYTF.

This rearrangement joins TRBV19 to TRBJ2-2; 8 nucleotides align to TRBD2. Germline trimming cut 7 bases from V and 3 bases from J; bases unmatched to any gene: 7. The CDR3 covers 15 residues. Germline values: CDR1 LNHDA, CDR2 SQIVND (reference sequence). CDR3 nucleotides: TGTGCCAGTATTATCGGGGGGGGATACACCGGGGAGCTGTTTTTT. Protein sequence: CASIIGGGYTGELFF.